What follows is one TCR beta chain and its context. Its antigen is not identified. CDR1 and CDR2 from the germline V gene are SGDLS and YYNGEE. Trimming took off 4 bases at V and 2 bases at J, with 13 bases between the two ends. The CDR3 totals 14 residues. Reverse transcription of all isolated RNA meant that expressed TCRB transcripts were sequenced. Sequencing was performed with immunoSEQ multiplex PCR; in TCRdb, only in-frame clones are kept and a portion is missing. The sample lists around 340,000 clones, roughly 9% occurring once. Sorted cells reached over 95% purity in every population. The data derive from a study of beta chain features in type 1 diabetes. Study overall: What patients shared with healthy donors was a similar profile of age, gender and cell yields.

Notes on the study in general: In every one of the four CD4+ subsets, TCRB CDR3s were moderately but significantly shorter in Type 1 diabetes patients. Naive, central memory and Treg TCRB repertoires seemed to resemble each other more closely in patients than they did in healthy donors. When cDNA is sequenced, cells with high TCR expression could be over-represented.

The specimen was central memory CD4+ T cells from blood. The chain uses TRBV9 and TRBJ2-7; D remains ambiguous. This TCR derives from a young man with type 1 diabetes. The CDR3 region is CASSPEPNPYEQYF. The CDR3 DNA is TGTGCCAGCAGCCCCGAGCCTAACCCCTACGAGCAGTACTTC.